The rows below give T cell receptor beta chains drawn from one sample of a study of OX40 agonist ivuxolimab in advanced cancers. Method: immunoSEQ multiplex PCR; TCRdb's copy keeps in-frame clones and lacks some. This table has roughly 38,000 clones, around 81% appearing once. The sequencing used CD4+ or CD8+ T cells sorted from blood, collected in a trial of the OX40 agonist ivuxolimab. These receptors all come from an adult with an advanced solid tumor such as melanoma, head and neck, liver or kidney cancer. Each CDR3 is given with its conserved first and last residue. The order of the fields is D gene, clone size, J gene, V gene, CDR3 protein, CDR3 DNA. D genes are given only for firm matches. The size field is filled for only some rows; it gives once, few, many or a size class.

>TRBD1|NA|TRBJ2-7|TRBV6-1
CASRTETGPYEQYF
TGTGCCAGCAGGACGGAGACAGGGCCCTACGAGCAGTACTTC
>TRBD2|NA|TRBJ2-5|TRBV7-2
CASSLGSALAGPYQETQYF
TGTGCCAGCAGCTTAGGATCCGCACTAGCGGGGCCGTACCAAGAGACCCAGTACTTC
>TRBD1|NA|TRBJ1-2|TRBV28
CASSSGGTAANYGYTF
TGTGCCAGCAGTTCTGGCGGGACAGCGGCTAACTATGGCTACACCTTC
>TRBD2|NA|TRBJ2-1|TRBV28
CASNSPLVGGPDEQFF
TGTGCCAGCAACTCCCCCTTGGTGGGAGGGCCTGATGAGCAGTTCTTC
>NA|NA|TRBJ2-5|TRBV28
CASSSYQETQYF
TGTGCCAGCAGTTCGTATCAAGAGACCCAGTACTTC
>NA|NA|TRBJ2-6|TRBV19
CASSLVGAIFLSGANVLTF
TGTGCCAGTAGCCTGGTGGGGGCAATATTCCTCTCTGGGGCCAACGTCCTGACTTTC
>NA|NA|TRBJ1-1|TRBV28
CASSLPQGSITEAFF
TGTGCCAGCAGTCTGCCCCAGGGGTCTATTACTGAAGCTTTCTTT
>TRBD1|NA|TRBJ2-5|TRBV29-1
CSVRRGTAQETQYF
TGCAGCGTTAGGCGAGGGACAGCCCAAGAGACCCAGTACTTC
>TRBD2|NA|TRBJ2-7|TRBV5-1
CASSFNRTSGGPF
TGCGCCAGCAGCTTTAACAGGACTAGCGGGGGACCTTTC
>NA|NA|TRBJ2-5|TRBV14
CASSQALASPRQETQYF
TGTGCCAGCAGCCAAGCCCTGGCAAGTCCAAGGCAAGAGACCCAGTACTTC
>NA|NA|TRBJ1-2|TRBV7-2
CASSLYGDYGYTF
TGTGCCAGCAGCTTATATGGGGACTATGGCTACACCTTC
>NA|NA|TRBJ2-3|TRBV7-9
CASSLAFTDTQYF
TGTGCCAGCAGCTTAGCCTTCACAGATACGCAGTATTTT
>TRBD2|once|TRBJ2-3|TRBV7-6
CASSLVVLAGEADTQYF
TGTGCCAGCAGCTTAGTAGTACTAGCGGGAGAGGCAGATACGCAGTATTTT
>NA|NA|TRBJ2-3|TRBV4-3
CASSATGTTDTQYF
TGCGCCAGCAGCGCCACCGGGACCACAGATACGCAGTATTTT
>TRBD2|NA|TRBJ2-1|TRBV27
CASSETSGAVRLVF
TGTGCCAGCAGTGAGACTAGCGGGGCCGTGCGGTTGGTCTTC
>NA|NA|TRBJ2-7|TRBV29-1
CSVQTLSSYEQYF
TGCAGCGTGCAAACCCTTTCCTCCTACGAGCAGTACTTC
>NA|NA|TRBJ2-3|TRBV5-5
CASSLAVAALTDTQYF
TGTGCCAGCAGCTTGGCGGTAGCGGCGCTCACAGATACGCAGTATTTT
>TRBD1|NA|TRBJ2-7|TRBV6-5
CASSYNTDREQYF
TGTGCCAGCAGTTACAACACGGACAGGGAGCAGTACTTC
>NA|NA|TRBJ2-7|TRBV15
CATSRASQPYEQYF
TGTGCCACCAGCAGAGCGTCCCAACCCTACGAGCAGTACTTC
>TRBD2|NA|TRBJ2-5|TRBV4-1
CASTRLATSQETQYF
TGCGCCAGCACCAGACTAGCGACAAGCCAAGAGACCCAGTACTTC
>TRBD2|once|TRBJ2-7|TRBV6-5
CASSYSPGLAEYEQYF
TGTGCCAGCAGTTACTCACCGGGACTAGCGGAGTACGAGCAGTACTTC
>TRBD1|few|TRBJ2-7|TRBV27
CASKGQGSGESYEQYF
TGTGCCAGCAAGGGACAGGGTTCTGGTGAGTCCTACGAGCAGTACTTC
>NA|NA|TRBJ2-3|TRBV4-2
CASSPGGGRETDTQYF
TGTGCCAGCAGCCCAGGGGGCGGGAGGGAGACAGATACGCAGTATTTT
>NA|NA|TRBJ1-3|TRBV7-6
CASSFQRGRSGNTIYF
TGTGCCAGCAGCTTTCAACGGGGACGCTCTGGAAACACCATATATTTT
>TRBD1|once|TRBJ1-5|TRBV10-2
CASRQSPGGSNQPQHF
TGCGCCAGCAGACAGTCGCCAGGGGGCAGCAATCAGCCCCAGCATTTT
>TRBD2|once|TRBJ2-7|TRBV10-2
CASTNPSSGPYEQYF
TGCGCCAGCACTAACCCATCTAGCGGCCCTTACGAGCAGTACTTC
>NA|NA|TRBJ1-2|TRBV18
CASSPLIGQNDGYTF
TGTGCCAGCTCACCGTTGATCGGGCAGAATGATGGCTACACCTTC
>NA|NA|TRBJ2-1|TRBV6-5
CASRRVNNEQFF
TGTGCCAGCAGGCGGGTCAACAATGAGCAGTTCTTC
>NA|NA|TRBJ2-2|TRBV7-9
CASRSGTTGELFF
TGTGCCAGCAGGTCTGGAACGACCGGGGAGCTGTTTTTT
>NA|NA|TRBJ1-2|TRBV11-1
CASSTSWDSLGYTF
TGTGCCAGCAGTACCTCCTGGGACTCTCTCGGCTACACCTTC
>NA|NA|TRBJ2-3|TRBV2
CASSQENFGGSDTQYF
TGTGCCAGCAGCCAAGAGAACTTCGGGGGCTCCGATACGCAGTATTTT
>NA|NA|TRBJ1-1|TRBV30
CAWNRVNTEAFF
TGTGCCTGGAATCGGGTGAACACTGAAGCTTTCTTT
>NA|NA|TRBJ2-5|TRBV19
CASSIGDPGHPETQYF
TGTGCCAGTAGTATAGGAGACCCGGGACACCCAGAGACCCAGTACTTC
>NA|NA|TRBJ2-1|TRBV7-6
CASSLALGSTNEQFF
TGTGCCAGCAGCTTAGCTCTCGGGAGTACGAATGAGCAGTTCTTC
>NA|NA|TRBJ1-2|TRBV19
CASSMDPTPGANYGYTF
TGTGCCAGTAGTATGGACCCAACACCCGGGGCTAACTATGGCTACACCTTC
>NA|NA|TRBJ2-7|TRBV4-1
CASSQRVGGYEQYF
TGCGCCAGCAGCCAGCGAGTGGGAGGATACGAGCAGTACTTC
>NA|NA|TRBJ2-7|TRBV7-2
CASSPVSVPYYEQYF
TGTGCCAGCAGCCCCGTAAGCGTCCCCTATTACGAGCAGTACTTC
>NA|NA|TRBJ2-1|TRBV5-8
CASSHMKHNEQFF
TGTGCCAGCAGCCACATGAAACACAATGAGCAGTTCTTC